The table lists the clone carrying this T cell receptor beta chain with many counts. V gave up 7 bases and J gave up 3 bases; unmatched junction bases: 16. This CDR3 comprises 18 residues. Per germline, CDR1 SGHNT and CDR2 YYREEE (reference sequence). The data were taken from a study of T cells in Graves' hyperthyroidism and ophthalmopathy. RNA transcripts served as the template for amplifying TCR beta CDR3 regions. A first-round RT-PCR of the TCR CDR3 used the HTBI primer set. TCRdb used MiXCR to reprocess the multiplex PCR reads, holding one entry per CDR3 protein. The sample comprises about 350,000 distinct CDR3 sequences, approximately 15% of which are singletons, and about 26% rests with the top ten. Absence of ophthalmopathy progression within 18 months defined stable Graves' hyperthyroidism. Reasons for excluding patients were uncontrolled infection, other autoimmune disease, pregnancy or lactation. In making diagnoses, clinical symptoms, serum thyroxine and TRAb, thyroid ultrasound and orbital computed tomography were all used. PBMCs were derived from around 10 ml fresh peripheral blood.

The origin of this receptor is a woman aged 25 to 39 with Graves' hyperthyroidism. Sequenced: blood. The chain has TRBV5-4 and TRBJ2-5; 12 bases agree with TRBD2. As DNA, the CDR3 is TGTGCCAGCCGCCCCGAGGCTAGCGGGAGGGCCCTCAAAGAGACCCAGTACTTC. This sequence encodes CASRPEASGRALKETQYF.